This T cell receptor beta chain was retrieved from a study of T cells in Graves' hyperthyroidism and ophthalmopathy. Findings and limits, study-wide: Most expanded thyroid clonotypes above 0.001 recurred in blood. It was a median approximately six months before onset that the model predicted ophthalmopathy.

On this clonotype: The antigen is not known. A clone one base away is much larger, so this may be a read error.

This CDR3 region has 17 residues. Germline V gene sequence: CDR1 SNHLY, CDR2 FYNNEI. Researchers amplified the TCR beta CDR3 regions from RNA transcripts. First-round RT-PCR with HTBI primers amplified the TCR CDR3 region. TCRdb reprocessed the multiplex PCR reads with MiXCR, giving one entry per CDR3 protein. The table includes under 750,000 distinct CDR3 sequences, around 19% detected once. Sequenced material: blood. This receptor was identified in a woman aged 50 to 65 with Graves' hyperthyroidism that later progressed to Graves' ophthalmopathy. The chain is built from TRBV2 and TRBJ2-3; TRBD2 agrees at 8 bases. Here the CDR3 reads CAGSEVGGGGRTDTQYF. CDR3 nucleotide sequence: TGTGCCGGCAGTGAAGTGGGAGGCGGGGGGCGTACAGATACGCAGTATTTT.